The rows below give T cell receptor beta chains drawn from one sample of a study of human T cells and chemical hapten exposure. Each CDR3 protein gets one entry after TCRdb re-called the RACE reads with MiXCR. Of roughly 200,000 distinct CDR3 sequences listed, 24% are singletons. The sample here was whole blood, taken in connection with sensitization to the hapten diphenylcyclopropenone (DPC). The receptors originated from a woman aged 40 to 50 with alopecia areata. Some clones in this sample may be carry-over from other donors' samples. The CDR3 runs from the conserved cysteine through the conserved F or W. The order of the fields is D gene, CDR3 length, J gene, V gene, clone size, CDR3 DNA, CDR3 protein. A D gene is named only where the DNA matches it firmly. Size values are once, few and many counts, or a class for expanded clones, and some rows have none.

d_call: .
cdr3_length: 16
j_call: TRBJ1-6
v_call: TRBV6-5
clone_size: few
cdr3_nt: TGTGCCAGCACGGCGAGGGCCTACCCTAATAATTCACCCCTCCACTTT
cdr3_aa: CASTARAYPNNSPLHF

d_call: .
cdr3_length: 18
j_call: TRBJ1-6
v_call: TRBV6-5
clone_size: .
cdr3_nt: TGTGCCAGCAGTCGGGAGGACATCTCGGACAAATATAATTCACCCCTCCACTTT
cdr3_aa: CASSREDISDKYNSPLHF

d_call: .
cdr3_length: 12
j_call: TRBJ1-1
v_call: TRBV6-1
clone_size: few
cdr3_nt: TGTGCCAGCAGTGCGTGGACAGTTGAAGCTTTCTTT
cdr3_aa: CASSAWTVEAFF

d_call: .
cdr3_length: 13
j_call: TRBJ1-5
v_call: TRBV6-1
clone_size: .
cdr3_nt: TGTGCCAGCAGCGCCAGGGACGCTCAGCCCCAGCATTTT
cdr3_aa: CASSARDAQPQHF

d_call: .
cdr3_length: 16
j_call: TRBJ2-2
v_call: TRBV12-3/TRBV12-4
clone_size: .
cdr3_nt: TGTGCCAGCAGTCCGGGCCCCAACTTGAACACCGGGGAGCTGTTTTTT
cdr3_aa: CASSPGPNLNTGELFF

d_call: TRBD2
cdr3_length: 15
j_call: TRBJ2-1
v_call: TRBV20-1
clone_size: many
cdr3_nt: TGCAGTGCTAGAGATAGCGGGAGGACCTACAATGAGCAGTTCTTC
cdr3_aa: CSARDSGRTYNEQFF

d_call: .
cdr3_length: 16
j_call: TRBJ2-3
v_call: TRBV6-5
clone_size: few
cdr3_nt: TGTGCCAGCACCCCAGGAGGGAGAGGGGGCACAGATACGCAGTATTTT
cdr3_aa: CASTPGGRGGTDTQYF

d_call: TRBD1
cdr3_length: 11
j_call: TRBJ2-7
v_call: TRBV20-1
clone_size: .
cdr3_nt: TGCAGTGCTATGACAGGGGGTGAGCAGTACTTC
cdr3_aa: CSAMTGGEQYF

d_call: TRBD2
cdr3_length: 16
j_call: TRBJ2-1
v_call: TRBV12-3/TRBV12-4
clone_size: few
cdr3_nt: TGTGCCAGCAGTTTAGGGGGGCGGGAGGGCGGATATGAGCAGTTCTTC
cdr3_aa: CASSLGGREGGYEQFF

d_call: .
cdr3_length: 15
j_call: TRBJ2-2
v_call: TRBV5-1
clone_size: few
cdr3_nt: TGCGCCAGCTGGGAGAGAATCCCGAACACCGGGGAGCTGTTTTTT
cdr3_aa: CASWERIPNTGELFF

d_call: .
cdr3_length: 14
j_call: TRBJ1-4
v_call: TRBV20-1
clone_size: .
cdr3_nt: TGCAGTGCCCCTGACCCGAGGGGGGATGAAAAACTGTTTTTT
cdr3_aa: CSAPDPRGDEKLFF

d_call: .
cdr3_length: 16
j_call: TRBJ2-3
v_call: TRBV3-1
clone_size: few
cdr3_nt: TGTGCCAGCAGCCAAGACGTCCTCCCTAGCACAGATACGCAGTATTTT
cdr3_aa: CASSQDVLPSTDTQYF

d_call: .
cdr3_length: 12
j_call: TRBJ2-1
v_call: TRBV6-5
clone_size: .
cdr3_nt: TGTGCCAGCAGTTCTCAGGGGCAAACTGAGTTCTTC
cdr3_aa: CASSSQGQTEFF

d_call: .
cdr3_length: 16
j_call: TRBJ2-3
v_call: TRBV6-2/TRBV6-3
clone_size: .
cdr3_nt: TGTGCCAGCAGTTACTACAGGGATCCTAGCACAGATACGCAGTATTTT
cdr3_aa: CASSYYRDPSTDTQYF

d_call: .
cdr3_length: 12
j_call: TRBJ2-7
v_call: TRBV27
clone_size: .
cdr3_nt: TGTGCCAGCAGTCTGCAGGGGGGGGAGCAGTACTTC
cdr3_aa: CASSLQGGEQYF

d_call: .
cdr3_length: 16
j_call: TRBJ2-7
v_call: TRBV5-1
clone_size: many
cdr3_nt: TGCGCCAGCAGCTACCCCCCGGGGGTTACCTCCTACGAGCAGTACTTC
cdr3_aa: CASSYPPGVTSYEQYF

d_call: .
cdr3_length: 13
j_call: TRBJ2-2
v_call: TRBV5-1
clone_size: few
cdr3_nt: TGCGCCAGCTCGGACCCGAACACCGGGGAGCTGTTTTTT
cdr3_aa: CASSDPNTGELFF

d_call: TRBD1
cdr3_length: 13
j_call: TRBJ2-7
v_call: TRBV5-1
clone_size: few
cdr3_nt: TGCGCCAGCAGCCAAACAGGGGGGCGGGAGCAGTACTTC
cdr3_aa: CASSQTGGREQYF

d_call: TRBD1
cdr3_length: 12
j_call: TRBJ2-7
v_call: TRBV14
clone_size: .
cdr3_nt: TGTGCCAGCAGCAAGACAGGGTACGAGCAGTACTTC
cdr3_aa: CASSKTGYEQYF

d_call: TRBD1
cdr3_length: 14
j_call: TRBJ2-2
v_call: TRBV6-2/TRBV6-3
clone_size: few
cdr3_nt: TGTGCCAGCAGGGACAGGGGTAGCACCGGGGAGCTGTTTTTT
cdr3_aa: CASRDRGSTGELFF

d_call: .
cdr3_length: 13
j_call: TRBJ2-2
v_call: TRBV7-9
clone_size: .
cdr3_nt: TGTGCCAGCAGCTTACCTCACACCGGGGAGCTGTTTTTT
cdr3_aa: CASSLPHTGELFF

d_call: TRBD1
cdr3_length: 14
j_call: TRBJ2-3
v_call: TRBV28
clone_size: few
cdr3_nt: TGTGCCAGCAGTTATCAGGGGGCAATAGATACGCAGTATTTT
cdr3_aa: CASSYQGAIDTQYF

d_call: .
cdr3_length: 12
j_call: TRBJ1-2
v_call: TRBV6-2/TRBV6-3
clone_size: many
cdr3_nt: TGTGCCAGCAGTCCCATGAGGGCTGGCTACACCTTC
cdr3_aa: CASSPMRAGYTF

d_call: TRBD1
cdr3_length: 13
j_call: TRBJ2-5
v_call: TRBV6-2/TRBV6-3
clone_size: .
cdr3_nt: TGTGCCAGCAGACGACAGGGGGCGGAGACCCAGTACTTC
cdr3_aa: CASRRQGAETQYF

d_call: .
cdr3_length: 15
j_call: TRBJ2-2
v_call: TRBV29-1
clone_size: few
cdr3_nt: TGCAGCGTTGTTTGGGCAGGGGAGGCCACCGGGGAGCTGTTTTTT
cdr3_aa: CSVVWAGEATGELFF

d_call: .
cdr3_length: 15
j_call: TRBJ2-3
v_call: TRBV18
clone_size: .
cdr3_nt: TGTGCCAGCTCACCGCGGTTAGCCACCACAGATACGCAGTATTTT
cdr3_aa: CASSPRLATTDTQYF

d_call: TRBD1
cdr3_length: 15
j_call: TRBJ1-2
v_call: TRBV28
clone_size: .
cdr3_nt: TGTGCCAGCAGTTTCCTTTCCGGGACAGGGAATGGCTACACCTTC
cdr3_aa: CASSFLSGTGNGYTF

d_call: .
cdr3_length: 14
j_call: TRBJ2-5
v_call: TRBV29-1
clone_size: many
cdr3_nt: TGCAGCGTTTCTGAGGGACTCGAATCCGAGACCCAGTACTTC
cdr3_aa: CSVSEGLESETQYF

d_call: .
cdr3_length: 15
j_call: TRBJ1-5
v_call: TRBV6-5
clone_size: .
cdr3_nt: TGTGCCAGCAGTTATGGGCCGCAAGCCAATCAGCCCCAGCATTTT
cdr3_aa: CASSYGPQANQPQHF

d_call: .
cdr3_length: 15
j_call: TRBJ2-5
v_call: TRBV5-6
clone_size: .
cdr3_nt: TGTGCCAGCAGCTTGGCGTCGGGAAGGGTCGAGACCCAGTACTTC
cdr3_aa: CASSLASGRVETQYF

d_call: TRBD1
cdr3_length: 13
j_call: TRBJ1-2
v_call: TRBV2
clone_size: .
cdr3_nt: TGTGCCAGCAGCAGGGACAGGGGCGGCGGCTACACCTTC
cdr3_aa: CASSRDRGGGYTF

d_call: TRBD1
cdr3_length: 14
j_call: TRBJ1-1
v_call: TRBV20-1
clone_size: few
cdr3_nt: TGCAGTGCTAGGGACAGGGGTTCTTACACTGAAGCTTTCTTT
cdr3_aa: CSARDRGSYTEAFF

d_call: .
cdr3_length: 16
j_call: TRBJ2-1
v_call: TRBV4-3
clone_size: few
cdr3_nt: TGCGCCAGCAGCCAAGAACCCTCTAGCTCCTACAATGAGCAGTTCTTC
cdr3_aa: CASSQEPSSSYNEQFF

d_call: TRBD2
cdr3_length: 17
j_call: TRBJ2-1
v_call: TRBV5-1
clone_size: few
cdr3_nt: TGCGCCAGCAGCCCCTTTTTGGCTAGCGGGAGTCCCCATGAGCAGTTCTTC
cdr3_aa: CASSPFLASGSPHEQFF

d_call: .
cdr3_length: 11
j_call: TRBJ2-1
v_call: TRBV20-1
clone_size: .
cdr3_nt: TGCAGTGCTACCCAATTGGATGAGCAGTTCTTC
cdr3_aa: CSATQLDEQFF

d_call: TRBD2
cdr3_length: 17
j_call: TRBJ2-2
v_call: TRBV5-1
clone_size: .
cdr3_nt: TGCGCCAGCAGCACCGGGACTAGCGGACGGAACACCGGGGAGCTGTTTTTT
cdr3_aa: CASSTGTSGRNTGELFF

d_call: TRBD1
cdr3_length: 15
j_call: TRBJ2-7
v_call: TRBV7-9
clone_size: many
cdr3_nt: TGTGCCAGCAGCTTAGCGGGACAGGGGAGTTACGAGCAGTACTTC
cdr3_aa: CASSLAGQGSYEQYF

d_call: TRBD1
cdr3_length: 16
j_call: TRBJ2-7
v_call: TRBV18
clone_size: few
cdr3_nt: TGTGCCAGCTCACCCCGTCCCGGGACAGGGAACTACGAGCAGTACTTC
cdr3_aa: CASSPRPGTGNYEQYF

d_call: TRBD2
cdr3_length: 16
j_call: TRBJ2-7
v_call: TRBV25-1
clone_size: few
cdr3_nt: TGTGCCAGCAGTGAATGGGAGGGGACGGGGACCTACGAGCAGTACTTC
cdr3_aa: CASSEWEGTGTYEQYF

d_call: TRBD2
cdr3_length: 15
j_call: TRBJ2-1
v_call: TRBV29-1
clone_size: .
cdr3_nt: TGCAGCGTTACGCTTAGCGGGAGGGCCCAGGGGGAGCAGTTCTTC
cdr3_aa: CSVTLSGRAQGEQFF

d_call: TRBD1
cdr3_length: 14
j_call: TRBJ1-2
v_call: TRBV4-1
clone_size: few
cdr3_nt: TGCGCCAGCAGCCAACAAGGCAGGGGGCAGGGCTACACCTTC
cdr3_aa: CASSQQGRGQGYTF

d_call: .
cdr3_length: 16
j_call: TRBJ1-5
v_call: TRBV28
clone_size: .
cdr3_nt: TGTGCCAGCAGTTCCAACTCCAGAGTCCTTAATCAGCCCCAGCATTTT
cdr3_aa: CASSSNSRVLNQPQHF

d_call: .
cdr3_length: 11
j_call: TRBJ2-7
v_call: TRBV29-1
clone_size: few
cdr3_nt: TGCAGCGCCCAACAGTCGTACGAGCAGTACTTC
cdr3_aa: CSAQQSYEQYF

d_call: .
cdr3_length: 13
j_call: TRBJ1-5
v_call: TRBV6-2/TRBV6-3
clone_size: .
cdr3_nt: TGTGCCAGCACGGAGGGATTTAATCAGCCCCAGCATTTT
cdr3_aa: CASTEGFNQPQHF

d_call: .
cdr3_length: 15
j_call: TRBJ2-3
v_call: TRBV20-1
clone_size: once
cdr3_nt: TGCAGTGCCAACTCTAGGACAGCTAGCACAGATACGCAGTATTTT
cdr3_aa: CSANSRTASTDTQYF

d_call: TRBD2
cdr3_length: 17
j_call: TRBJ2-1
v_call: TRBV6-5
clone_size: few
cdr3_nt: TGTGCCAGCCAGAGGGATGTCTACCTGGTAGCGGGAGGTGAGCAGTTCTTC
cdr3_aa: CASQRDVYLVAGGEQFF

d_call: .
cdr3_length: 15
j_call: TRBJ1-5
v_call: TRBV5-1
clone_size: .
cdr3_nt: TGCGCCAGCAGCTTGAACGGGTACGGCAATCAGCCCCAGCATTTT
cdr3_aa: CASSLNGYGNQPQHF

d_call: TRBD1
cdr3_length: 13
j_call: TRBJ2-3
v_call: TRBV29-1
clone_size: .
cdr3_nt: TGCAGCGTTGCACAGGGGTACACAGATACGCAGTATTTT
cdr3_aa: CSVAQGYTDTQYF

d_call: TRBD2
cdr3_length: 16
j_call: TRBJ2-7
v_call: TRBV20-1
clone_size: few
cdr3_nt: TGCAGTGCTAGAGATCTAAACGCGGGAGGGCCCAACGAGCAGTACTTC
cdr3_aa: CSARDLNAGGPNEQYF

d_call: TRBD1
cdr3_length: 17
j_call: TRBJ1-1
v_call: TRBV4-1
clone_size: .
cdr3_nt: TGCGCCAGCAGGATCCCGACAGGGGCCAATATGAACACTGAAGCTTTCTTT
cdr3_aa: CASRIPTGANMNTEAFF

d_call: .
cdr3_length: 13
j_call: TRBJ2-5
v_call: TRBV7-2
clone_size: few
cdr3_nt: TGTGCCAGCAGCTCCTCTAACCAAGAGACCCAGTACTTC
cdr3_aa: CASSSSNQETQYF

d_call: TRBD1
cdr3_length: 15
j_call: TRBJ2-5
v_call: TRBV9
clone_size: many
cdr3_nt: TGTGCCAGCAGCGTGCAAACAGGGGGTGTGCAGACCCAGTACTTC
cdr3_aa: CASSVQTGGVQTQYF

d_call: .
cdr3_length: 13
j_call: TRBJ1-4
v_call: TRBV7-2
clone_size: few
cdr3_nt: TGTGCCAGCAGCTTAATGGACGGCGAAAAACTGTTTTTT
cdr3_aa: CASSLMDGEKLFF

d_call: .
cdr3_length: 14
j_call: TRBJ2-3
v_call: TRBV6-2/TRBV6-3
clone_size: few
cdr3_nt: TGTGCCAGCAGTTACGTCCAGATCACAGATACGCAGTATTTT
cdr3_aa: CASSYVQITDTQYF

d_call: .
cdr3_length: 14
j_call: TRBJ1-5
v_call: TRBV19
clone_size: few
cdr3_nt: TGTGCCAGTAATAGGGGGGACTCAAATCAGCCCCAGCATTTT
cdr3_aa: CASNRGDSNQPQHF

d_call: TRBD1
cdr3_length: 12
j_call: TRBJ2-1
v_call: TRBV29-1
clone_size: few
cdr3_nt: TGCAGCGTTGACAGGGGGATGAATGAGCAGTTCTTC
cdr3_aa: CSVDRGMNEQFF

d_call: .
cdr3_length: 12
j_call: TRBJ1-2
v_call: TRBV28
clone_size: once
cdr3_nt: TGTGCCAGCAGTTGGCGGAACTATGGCTACACCTTC
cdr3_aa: CASSWRNYGYTF

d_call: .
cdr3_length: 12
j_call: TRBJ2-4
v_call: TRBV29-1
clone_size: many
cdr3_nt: TGCAGCGTTCAACTAGCCAAAAACATTCAGTACTTC
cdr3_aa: CSVQLAKNIQYF

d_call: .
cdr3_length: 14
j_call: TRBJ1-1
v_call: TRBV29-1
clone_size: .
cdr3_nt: TGCAGCGCCCAAGCGGGGGCAGGGTCCACTGAAGCTTTCTTT
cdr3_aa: CSAQAGAGSTEAFF